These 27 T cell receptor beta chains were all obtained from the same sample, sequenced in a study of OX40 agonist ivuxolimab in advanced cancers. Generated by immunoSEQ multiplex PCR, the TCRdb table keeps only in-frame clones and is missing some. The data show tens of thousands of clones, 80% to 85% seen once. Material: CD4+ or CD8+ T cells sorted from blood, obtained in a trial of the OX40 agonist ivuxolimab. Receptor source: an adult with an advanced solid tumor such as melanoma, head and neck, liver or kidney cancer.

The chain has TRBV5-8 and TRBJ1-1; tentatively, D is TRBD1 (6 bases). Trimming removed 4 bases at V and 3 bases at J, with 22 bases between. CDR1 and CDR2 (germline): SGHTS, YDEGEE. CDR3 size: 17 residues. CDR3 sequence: CASSGGQVGAWDTEAFF. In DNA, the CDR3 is TGTGCCAGCAGCGGGGGGCAGGTTGGCGCTTGGGACACTGAAGCTTTCTTT.

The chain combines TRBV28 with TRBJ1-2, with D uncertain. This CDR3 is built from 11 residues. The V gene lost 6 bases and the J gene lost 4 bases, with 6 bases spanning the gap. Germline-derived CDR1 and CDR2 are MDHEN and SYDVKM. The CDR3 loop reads CASSERYGYTF. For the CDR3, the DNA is TGTGCCAGCAGCGAGCGCTATGGCTACACCTTC.

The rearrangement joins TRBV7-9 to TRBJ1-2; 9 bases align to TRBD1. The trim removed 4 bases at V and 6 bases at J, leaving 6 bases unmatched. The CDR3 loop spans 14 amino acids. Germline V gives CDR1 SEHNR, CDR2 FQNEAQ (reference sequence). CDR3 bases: TGTGCCAGCAGCTCGGACAGGGGAAGTGATGGCTACACCTTC. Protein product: CASSSDRGSDGYTF.

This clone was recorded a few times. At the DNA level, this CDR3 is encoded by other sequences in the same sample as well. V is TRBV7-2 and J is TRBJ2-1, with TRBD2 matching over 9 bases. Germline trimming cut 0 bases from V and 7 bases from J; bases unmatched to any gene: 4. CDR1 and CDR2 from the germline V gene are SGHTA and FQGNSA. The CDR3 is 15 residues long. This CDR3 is CASSLASGGLNEQFF. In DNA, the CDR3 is TGTGCCAGCAGCTTAGCCAGCGGGGGGTTGAATGAGCAGTTCTTC.

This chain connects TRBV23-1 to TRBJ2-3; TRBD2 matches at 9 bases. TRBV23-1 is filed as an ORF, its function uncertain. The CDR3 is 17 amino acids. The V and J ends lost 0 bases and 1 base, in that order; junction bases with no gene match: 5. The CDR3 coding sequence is TGCGCCAGCAGTCAATCCATCCAGCGGGGGGGCACAGATACGCAGTATTTT. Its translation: CASSQSIQRGGTDTQYF.

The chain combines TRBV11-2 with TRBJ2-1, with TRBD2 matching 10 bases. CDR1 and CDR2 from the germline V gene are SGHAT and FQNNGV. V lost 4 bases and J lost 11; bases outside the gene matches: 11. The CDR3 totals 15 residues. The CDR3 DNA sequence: TGTGCCAGCAGCTCCCAATCTCTAGCGGGGGAAAAGCAGTTCTTC. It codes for CASSSQSLAGEKQFF. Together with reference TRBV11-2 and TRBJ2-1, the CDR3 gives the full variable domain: EAGVAQSPRYKIIEKRQSVAFWCNPISGHATLYWYQQILGQGPKLLIQFQNNGVVDDSQLPKDRFSAERLKGVDSTLKIQPAKLEDSAVYLCASSSQSLAGEKQFFGPGTRLTVL.

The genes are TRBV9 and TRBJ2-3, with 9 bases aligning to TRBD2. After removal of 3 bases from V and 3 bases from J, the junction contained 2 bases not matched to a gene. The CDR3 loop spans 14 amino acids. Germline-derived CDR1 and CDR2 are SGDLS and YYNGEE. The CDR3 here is CASSGGGATDTQYF. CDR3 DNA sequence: TGTGCCAGCAGCGGCGGGGGGGCGACAGATACGCAGTATTTT.

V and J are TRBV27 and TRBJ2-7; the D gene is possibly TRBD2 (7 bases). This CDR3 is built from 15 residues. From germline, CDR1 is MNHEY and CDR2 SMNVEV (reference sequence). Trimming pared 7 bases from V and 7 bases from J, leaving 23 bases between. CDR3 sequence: CASTAGPGGLGEQYF. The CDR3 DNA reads TGTGCCAGCACGGCCGGCCCGGGGGGCTTGGGAGAGCAGTACTTC.

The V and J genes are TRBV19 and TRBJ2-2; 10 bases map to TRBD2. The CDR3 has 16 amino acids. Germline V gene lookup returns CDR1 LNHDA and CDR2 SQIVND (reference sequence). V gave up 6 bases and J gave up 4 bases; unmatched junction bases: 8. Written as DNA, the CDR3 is TGTGCCAGTAGCGAAAATCCTAGCGGGGGCACCGGGGAGCTGTTTTTT. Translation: CASSENPSGGTGELFF.

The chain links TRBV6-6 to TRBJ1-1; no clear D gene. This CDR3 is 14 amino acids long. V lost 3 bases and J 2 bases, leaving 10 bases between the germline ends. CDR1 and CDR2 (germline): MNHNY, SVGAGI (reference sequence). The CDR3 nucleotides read TGTGCCAGCAGTTATCCGGGATCCAACACTGAAGCTTTCTTT. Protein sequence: CASSYPGSNTEAFF.

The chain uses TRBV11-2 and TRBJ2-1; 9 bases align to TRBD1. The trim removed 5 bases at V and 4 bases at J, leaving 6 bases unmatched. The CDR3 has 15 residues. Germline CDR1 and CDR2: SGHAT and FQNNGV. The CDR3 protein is CASSDPGQGYNEQFF. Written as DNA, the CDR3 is TGTGCCAGCAGCGACCCGGGACAGGGTTACAATGAGCAGTTCTTC.

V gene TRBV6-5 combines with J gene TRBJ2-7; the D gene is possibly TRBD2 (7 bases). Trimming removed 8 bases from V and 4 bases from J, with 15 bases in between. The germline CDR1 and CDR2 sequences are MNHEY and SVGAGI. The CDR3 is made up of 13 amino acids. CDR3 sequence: CASGGGFTYEQYF. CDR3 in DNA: TGTGCCAGCGGGGGGGGCTTTACGTACGAGCAGTACTTC.

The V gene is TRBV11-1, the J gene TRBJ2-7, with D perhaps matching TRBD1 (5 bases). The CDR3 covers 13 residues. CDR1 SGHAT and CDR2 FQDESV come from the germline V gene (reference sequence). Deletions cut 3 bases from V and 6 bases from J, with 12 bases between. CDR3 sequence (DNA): TGTGCCAGCAGCTTTGGACACCCAAGCGAGCAGTACTTC. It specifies CASSFGHPSEQYF.

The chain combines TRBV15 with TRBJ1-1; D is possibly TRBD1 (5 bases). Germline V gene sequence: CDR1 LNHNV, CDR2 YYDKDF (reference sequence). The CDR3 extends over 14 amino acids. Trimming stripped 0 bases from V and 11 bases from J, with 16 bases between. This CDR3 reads CATSRDYTSGLAFF. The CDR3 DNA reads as TGTGCCACCAGCAGAGATTACACGTCAGGGCTGGCTTTCTTT.

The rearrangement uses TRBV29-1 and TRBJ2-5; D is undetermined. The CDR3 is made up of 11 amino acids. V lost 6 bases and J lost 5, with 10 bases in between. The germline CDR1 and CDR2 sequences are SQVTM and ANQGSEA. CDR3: CSVLPSETQYF. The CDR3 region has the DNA TGCAGCGTCCTTCCTTCCGAGACCCAGTACTTC. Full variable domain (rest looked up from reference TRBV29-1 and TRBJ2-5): SAVISQKPSRDICQRGTSLTIQCQVDSQVTMMFWYRQQPGQSLTLIATANQGSEATYESGFVIDKFPISRPNLTFSTLTVSNMSPEDSSIYLCSVLPSETQYFGPGTRLLVL.

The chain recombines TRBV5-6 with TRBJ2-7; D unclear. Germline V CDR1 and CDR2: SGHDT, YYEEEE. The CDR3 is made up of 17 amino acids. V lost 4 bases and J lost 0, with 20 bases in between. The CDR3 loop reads CASSPQILGRSSYEQYF. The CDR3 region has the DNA TGTGCCAGCAGCCCCCAGATTTTGGGCCGGAGCTCCTACGAGCAGTACTTC.

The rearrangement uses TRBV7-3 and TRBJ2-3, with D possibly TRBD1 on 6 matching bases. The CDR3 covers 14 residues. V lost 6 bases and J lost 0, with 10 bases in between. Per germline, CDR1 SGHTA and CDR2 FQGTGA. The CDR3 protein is CASSIQGSTDTQYF. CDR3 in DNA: TGTGCCAGCAGTATACAGGGTAGCACAGATACGCAGTATTTT.

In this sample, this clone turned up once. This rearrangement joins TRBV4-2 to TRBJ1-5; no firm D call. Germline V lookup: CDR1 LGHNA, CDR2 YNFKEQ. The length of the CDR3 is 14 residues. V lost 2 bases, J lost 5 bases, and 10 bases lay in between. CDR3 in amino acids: CASSQLAVDQPQHF. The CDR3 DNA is TGTGCCAGCAGCCAATTGGCAGTTGATCAGCCCCAGCATTTT.

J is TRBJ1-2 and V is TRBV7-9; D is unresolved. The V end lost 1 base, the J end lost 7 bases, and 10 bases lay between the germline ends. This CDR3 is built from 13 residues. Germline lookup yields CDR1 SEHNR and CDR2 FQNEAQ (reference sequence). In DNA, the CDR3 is TGTGCCAGCAGCTTAGGCTCAGCCCCTGGCTACACCTTC. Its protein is CASSLGSAPGYTF. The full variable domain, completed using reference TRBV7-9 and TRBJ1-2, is DTGVSQNPRHKITKRGQNVTFRCDPISEHNRLYWYRQTLGQGPEFLTYFQNEAQLEKSRLLSDRFSAERPKGSFSTLEIQRTEQGDSAMYLCASSLGSAPGYTFGSGTRLTVV.

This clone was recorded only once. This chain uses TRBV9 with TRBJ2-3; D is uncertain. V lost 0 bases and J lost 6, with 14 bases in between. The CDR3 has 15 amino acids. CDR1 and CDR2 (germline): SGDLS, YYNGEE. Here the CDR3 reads CASSVGDTKRDTQYF. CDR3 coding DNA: TGTGCCAGCAGCGTAGGGGATACGAAGCGTGATACGCAGTATTTT.

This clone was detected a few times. CDR3 DNA: TGTGCCAGCAGTGTGGGAGGCACAGATACGCAGTATTTT. Residues: CASSVGGTDTQYF. The V gene is TRBV6-1, the J gene TRBJ2-3, with D perhaps TRBD2 (5 bases). Deletions cut 4 bases from V and 1 base from J, with 6 bases between. The CDR3 runs 13 residues. Germline values: CDR1 MNHNS, CDR2 SASEGT.

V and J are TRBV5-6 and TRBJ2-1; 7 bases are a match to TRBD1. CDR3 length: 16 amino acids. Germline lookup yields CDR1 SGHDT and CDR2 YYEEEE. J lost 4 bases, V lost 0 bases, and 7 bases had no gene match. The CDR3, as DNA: TGTGCCAGCAGCTTGGGATGGACAGGAAAGTACAATGAGCAGTTCTTC. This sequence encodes CASSLGWTGKYNEQFF. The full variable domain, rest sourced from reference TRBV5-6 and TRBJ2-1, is DAGVTQSPTHLIKTRGQQVTLRCSPKSGHDTVSWYQQALGQGPQFIFQYYEEEERQRGNFPDRFSGHQFPNYSSELNVNALLLGDSALYLCASSLGWTGKYNEQFFGPGTRLTVL.

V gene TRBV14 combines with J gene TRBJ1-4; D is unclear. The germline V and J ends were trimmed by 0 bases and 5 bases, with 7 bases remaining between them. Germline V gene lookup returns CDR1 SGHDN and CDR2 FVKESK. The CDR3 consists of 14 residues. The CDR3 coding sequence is TGTGCCAGCAGCCAAGAGTGGGCAAATGAAAAACTGTTTTTT. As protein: CASSQEWANEKLFF.

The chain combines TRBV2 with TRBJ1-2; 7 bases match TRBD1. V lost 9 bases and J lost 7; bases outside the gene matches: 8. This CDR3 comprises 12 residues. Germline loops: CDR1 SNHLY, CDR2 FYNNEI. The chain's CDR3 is CASMSGGSGYTF. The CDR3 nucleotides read TGTGCCAGTATGTCAGGGGGAAGTGGCTACACCTTC.

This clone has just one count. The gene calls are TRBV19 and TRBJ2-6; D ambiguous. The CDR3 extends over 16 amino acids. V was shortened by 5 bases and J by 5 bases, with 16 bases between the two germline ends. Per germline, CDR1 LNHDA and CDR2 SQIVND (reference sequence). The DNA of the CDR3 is TGTGCCAGTAGTGGCAGATCACAAAGTCGGGCCAACGTCCTGACTTTC. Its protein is CASSGRSQSRANVLTF.

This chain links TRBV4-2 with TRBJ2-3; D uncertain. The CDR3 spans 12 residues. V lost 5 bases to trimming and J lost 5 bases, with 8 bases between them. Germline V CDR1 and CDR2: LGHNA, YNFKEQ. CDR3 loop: CASSLFRDTQYF. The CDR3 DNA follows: TGTGCCAGCAGCTTATTTCGAGATACGCAGTATTTT.

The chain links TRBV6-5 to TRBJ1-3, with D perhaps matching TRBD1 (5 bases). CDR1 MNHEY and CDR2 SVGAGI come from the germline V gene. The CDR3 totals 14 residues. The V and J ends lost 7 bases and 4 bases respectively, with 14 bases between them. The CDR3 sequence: CASKGQPGGNTIYF. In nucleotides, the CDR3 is TGTGCCAGCAAGGGGCAACCGGGGGGAAACACCATATATTTT.